This is a list of T cell receptor beta chains from one sample in a study of response to subunit inactivated influenza vaccine. MiXCR, applied by TCRdb to the RT-PCR reads, yields one record per CDR3 protein. The sample lists some 500,000 distinct CDR3 sequences, 15% to 20% occurring once. Specimen: CD4+ T cells sorted from PBMCs, collected less than 30 months after vaccination. The receptors were gathered from a man between 50 and 75 years old who received an inactivated influenza vaccine. Each CDR3 is given with its conserved first and last residue. A D gene is named only where the DNA matches it firmly. The size entry is marked missing in some rows and otherwise reads once, few, many or a size class.

v_gene: TRBV20-1; len: 16; abundance: -; j_gene: TRBJ2-1; d_gene: TRBD2; CDR3aa: CSASSAGGPWNNEQFF; CDR3nt: TGCAGTGCTAGTTCGGCGGGAGGGCCATGGAACAATGAGCAGTTCTTC
v_gene: TRBV9; len: 17; abundance: -; j_gene: TRBJ2-1; d_gene: TRBD1; CDR3aa: CASSISGTGSYYNEQFF; CDR3nt: TGTGCCAGCAGCATATCCGGGACAGGTAGTTACTACAATGAGCAGTTCTTC
v_gene: TRBV6-5; len: 13; abundance: -; j_gene: TRBJ2-1; d_gene: -; CDR3aa: CASGYDLQTEQFF; CDR3nt: TGTGCCAGCGGATACGACTTGCAGACTGAGCAGTTCTTC
v_gene: TRBV2; len: 16; abundance: -; j_gene: TRBJ1-1; d_gene: -; CDR3aa: CASSLMSGYRGTEAFF; CDR3nt: TGTGCCAGCAGTCTAATGTCAGGGTATAGGGGCACTGAAGCTTTCTTT
v_gene: TRBV2; len: 21; abundance: -; j_gene: TRBJ1-5; d_gene: TRBD1; CDR3aa: CASSERTLIRDRDSLRPPQHF; CDR3nt: TGTGCCAGCAGTGAACGTACGTTGATCCGGGACAGGGACTCGCTTAGACCGCCCCAGCATTTT
v_gene: TRBV5-1; len: 17; abundance: few; j_gene: TRBJ2-1; d_gene: TRBD2; CDR3aa: CASSFPDSGRAWDEQFF; CDR3nt: TGCGCCAGCAGCTTCCCCGATAGCGGGAGGGCCTGGGATGAGCAGTTCTTC
v_gene: TRBV4-3; len: 15; abundance: few; j_gene: TRBJ1-4; d_gene: -; CDR3aa: CASSSHLGQNEKLFF; CDR3nt: TGCGCCAGCAGCTCCCACCTCGGACAGAATGAAAAACTGTTTTTT
v_gene: TRBV20-1; len: 14; abundance: -; j_gene: TRBJ1-1; d_gene: -; CDR3aa: CSARDPGLLGGAFF; CDR3nt: TGCAGTGCTAGAGATCCAGGTTTATTAGGGGGAGCTTTCTTT
v_gene: TRBV2; len: 15; abundance: many; j_gene: TRBJ2-7; d_gene: TRBD1; CDR3aa: CASSYRQGRTYEQYF; CDR3nt: TGTGCCAGCAGTTACCGACAGGGAAGGACCTACGAGCAGTACTTC
v_gene: TRBV20-1; len: 16; abundance: -; j_gene: TRBJ2-4; d_gene: -; CDR3aa: CSAKNGGPLAKNIQYF; CDR3nt: TGCAGTGCTAAAAACGGGGGGCCCTTAGCCAAAAACATTCAGTACTTC
v_gene: TRBV6-6; len: 11; abundance: -; j_gene: TRBJ1-2; d_gene: -; CDR3aa: CASSYLGGYTF; CDR3nt: TGTGCCAGCAGTTACCTGGGGGGCTACACCTTC
v_gene: TRBV11-3; len: 16; abundance: -; j_gene: TRBJ2-5; d_gene: TRBD2; CDR3aa: CASSRPSGTGQETQYF; CDR3nt: TGTGCCAGCAGTCGACCTAGCGGGACGGGACAAGAGACCCAGTACTTC
v_gene: TRBV20-1; len: 13; abundance: once; j_gene: TRBJ2-7; d_gene: TRBD2; CDR3aa: CSAQSSGSYEQYF; CDR3nt: TGCAGTGCTCAATCCAGCGGGAGCTACGAGCAGTACTTC
v_gene: TRBV7-2; len: 16; abundance: few; j_gene: TRBJ2-1; d_gene: TRBD2; CDR3aa: CASSSRWTSAYNEQFF; CDR3nt: TGTGCCAGCAGCTCCCGTTGGACTAGCGCGTACAATGAGCAGTTCTTC
v_gene: TRBV12-3/TRBV12-4; len: 16; abundance: few; j_gene: TRBJ2-4; d_gene: -; CDR3aa: CASSLARHIAKNIQYF; CDR3nt: TGTGCCAGCAGTTTAGCGCGTCATATAGCCAAAAACATTCAGTACTTC
v_gene: TRBV12-3/TRBV12-4; len: 15; abundance: few; j_gene: TRBJ1-6; d_gene: TRBD1; CDR3aa: CASSLLRTGGSPLHF; CDR3nt: TGTGCCAGCAGTTTATTGCGGACAGGGGGATCACCCCTCCACTTT
v_gene: TRBV6-2/TRBV6-3; len: 11; abundance: few; j_gene: TRBJ2-1; d_gene: -; CDR3aa: CASSDGNEQFF; CDR3nt: TGTGCCAGCAGCGACGGCAATGAGCAGTTCTTC
v_gene: TRBV3-1; len: 15; abundance: few; j_gene: TRBJ2-2; d_gene: TRBD1; CDR3aa: CASSWGQLNTGELFF; CDR3nt: TGTGCCAGCAGCTGGGGACAGCTCAACACCGGGGAGCTGTTTTTT
v_gene: TRBV20-1; len: 13; abundance: -; j_gene: TRBJ2-1; d_gene: TRBD2; CDR3aa: CSARRGLADEQFF; CDR3nt: TGCAGTGCTAGACGTGGACTAGCGGACGAGCAGTTCTTC
v_gene: TRBV5-1; len: 13; abundance: -; j_gene: TRBJ2-1; d_gene: -; CDR3aa: CASSTPGRNEQFF; CDR3nt: TGCGCCAGCAGCACACCAGGGCGTAATGAGCAGTTCTTC
v_gene: TRBV12-5; len: 16; abundance: -; j_gene: TRBJ2-3; d_gene: TRBD2; CDR3aa: CASGSRLAPGTDTQYF; CDR3nt: TGTGCTAGTGGTTCTAGACTAGCTCCAGGCACAGATACGCAGTATTTT
v_gene: TRBV2; len: 16; abundance: -; j_gene: TRBJ2-2; d_gene: TRBD1; CDR3aa: CASSLQGGTNTGELFF; CDR3nt: TGTGCCAGCAGTCTACAGGGGGGTACGAACACCGGGGAGCTGTTTTTT
v_gene: TRBV7-9; len: 16; abundance: many; j_gene: TRBJ2-3; d_gene: -; CDR3aa: CASSNPGSMDTDTQYF; CDR3nt: TGTGCCAGCAGCAACCCGGGGAGTATGGACACAGATACGCAGTATTTT
v_gene: TRBV10-3; len: 13; abundance: -; j_gene: TRBJ2-1; d_gene: -; CDR3aa: CAISEKDGGEQFF; CDR3nt: TGTGCCATCAGTGAGAAGGACGGGGGTGAGCAGTTCTTC
v_gene: TRBV20-1; len: 13; abundance: few; j_gene: TRBJ2-7; d_gene: -; CDR3aa: CSARDQWEDEQYF; CDR3nt: TGCAGTGCTAGGGACCAGTGGGAGGACGAGCAGTACTTC
v_gene: TRBV10-3; len: 14; abundance: many; j_gene: TRBJ2-2; d_gene: TRBD1; CDR3aa: CAISGTGDGGELFF; CDR3nt: TGTGCCATCAGTGGGACAGGGGATGGCGGGGAGCTGTTTTTT
v_gene: TRBV12-3/TRBV12-4; len: 17; abundance: -; j_gene: TRBJ1-2; d_gene: -; CDR3aa: CASSDSWGTLWDYGYTF; CDR3nt: TGTGCCAGCAGTGATTCTTGGGGAACCTTATGGGACTATGGCTACACCTTC
v_gene: TRBV7-2; len: 16; abundance: few; j_gene: TRBJ2-2; d_gene: TRBD2; CDR3aa: CASSFVLAGLTGELFF; CDR3nt: TGTGCCAGCAGCTTTGTGTTAGCGGGACTCACCGGGGAGCTGTTTTTT
v_gene: TRBV12-3/TRBV12-4; len: 10; abundance: many; j_gene: TRBJ2-3; d_gene: -; CDR3aa: CASAQLTQYF; CDR3nt: TGTGCCAGCGCACAGCTTACGCAGTATTTT
v_gene: TRBV5-5; len: 15; abundance: -; j_gene: TRBJ1-5; d_gene: -; CDR3aa: CASSLAPGGNQPQHF; CDR3nt: TGTGCCAGCAGCTTGGCCCCCGGGGGCAATCAGCCCCAGCATTTT
v_gene: TRBV4-1; len: 14; abundance: few; j_gene: TRBJ2-5; d_gene: -; CDR3aa: CASSQRGGVETQYF; CDR3nt: TGCGCCAGCAGCCAACGCGGTGGGGTAGAGACCCAGTACTTC
v_gene: TRBV2; len: 16; abundance: few; j_gene: TRBJ1-1; d_gene: TRBD1; CDR3aa: CASRVDRGARRTEAFF; CDR3nt: TGTGCCAGCAGGGTAGACAGGGGGGCCCGCCGCACTGAAGCTTTCTTT
v_gene: TRBV4-3; len: 17; abundance: few; j_gene: TRBJ2-1; d_gene: -; CDR3aa: CASSQSTWGQGPNEQFF; CDR3nt: TGCGCCAGCAGCCAATCCACTTGGGGGCAGGGTCCAAATGAGCAGTTCTTC
v_gene: TRBV18; len: 15; abundance: few; j_gene: TRBJ2-3; d_gene: -; CDR3aa: CASSPPQGTADTQYF; CDR3nt: TGTGCCAGCTCACCACCCCAGGGCACGGCAGATACGCAGTATTTT
v_gene: TRBV6-2/TRBV6-3; len: 16; abundance: few; j_gene: TRBJ2-3; d_gene: TRBD1; CDR3aa: CASTEPRGQHTDTQYF; CDR3nt: TGTGCCAGCACTGAACCTAGGGGACAGCACACAGATACGCAGTATTTT
v_gene: TRBV12-3/TRBV12-4; len: 16; abundance: -; j_gene: TRBJ1-4; d_gene: TRBD1; CDR3aa: CASSSRDRATNEKLFF; CDR3nt: TGTGCCAGCAGTTCCCGGGACAGGGCAACTAATGAAAAACTGTTTTTT
v_gene: TRBV20-1; len: 12; abundance: once; j_gene: TRBJ2-3; d_gene: -; CDR3aa: CSASGDGDTQYF; CDR3nt: TGCAGTGCTAGCGGGGATGGAGATACGCAGTATTTT
v_gene: TRBV28; len: 13; abundance: few; j_gene: TRBJ2-7; d_gene: -; CDR3aa: CASSTQLSYEQYF; CDR3nt: TGTGCCAGCAGCACCCAACTTTCCTACGAGCAGTACTTC
v_gene: TRBV25-1; len: 17; abundance: -; j_gene: TRBJ2-3; d_gene: TRBD1; CDR3aa: CASSEYLDRASTDTQYF; CDR3nt: TGTGCCAGCAGTGAATACTTGGACAGGGCTAGCACAGATACGCAGTATTTT